Below are 18 T cell receptor beta chains sequenced from a single sample in a study of tumor-infiltrating lymphocytes in oesophageal squamous cell carcinoma. From the PCR reads, TCRdb called clonotypes with MiXCR, one entry per CDR3 protein. The sample holds around 14,000 distinct CDR3 sequences, roughly 55% seen once. The sample comprised esophageal tumor tissue. The source of these receptors is a male donor with esophageal squamous cell carcinoma.

Comments on this clonotype: The conserved phenylalanine or tryptophan normally closing the CDR3 is absent here, so this likely arose from a read error. No DNA is shown, since the ends of the CDR3 on it are uncertain; the CDR3 is the one TCRdb lists. The chain combines TRBV28 with TRBJ2-3; the table gives TRBD1 as D, unverified against the DNA. A total of 17 residues make up the CDR3, ends included. Per germline, CDR1 MDHEN and CDR2 SYDVKM. This chain's CDR3 is CASRTGTGGKNIQYFGA.

The chain is built from TRBV7-6 and TRBJ2-6; perhaps TRBD1 as D (5 bases). Trimming left V 5 bases short and J 2 bases short, with 7 bases between. This CDR3 contains 14 residues. Germline V gene data show CDR1 as SGHVS and CDR2 as FNYEAQ. CDR3 DNA sequence: TGTGCCAGCAGCACAGGTGCTGGGGCCAACGTCCTGACTTTC. Its protein product is CASSTGAGANVLTF.

V gene TRBV7-2 combines with J gene TRBJ2-4; 10 bases line up with TRBD2. The end of the DNA is better explained by TRBJ2-1, so the J call may be wrong. The germline gives CDR1 SGHTA, CDR2 FQGNSA. The CDR3 totals 18 residues. The CDR3 sequence is CASSLSITSGAGYNEQFF. CDR3 nucleotides: TGTGCCAGCAGCTTAAGCATTACTAGCGGGGCCGGATACAATGAGCAGTTCTTC.

Details on this clonotype: The conserved final phenylalanine or tryptophan is absent from the CDR3, which likely points to a read error. Because the CDR3's place on the DNA is in doubt, the DNA is left out and the CDR3 is given as listed by TCRdb. The gene calls are TRBV10-2 and TRBJ2-7; TRBD1 was called by the table and not checked on the DNA. The CDR3 is 18 amino acids in total, end residues counted. Germline-derived CDR1 and CDR2 are WSHSY and SAAADI. This CDR3 is CASAHLPGQGGYGYTFGS.

The chain recombines TRBV7-3 with TRBJ2-3; D possibly corresponds to TRBD2 (6 bases). The assigned J gene may be wrong: the sequence end matches TRBJ2-7 better. The CDR3 totals 14 residues. Looked up from germline, CDR1 is SGHTA and CDR2 is FQGTGA. CDR3 DNA sequence: TGTGCCAGCAGCTTAACTGGCGGGGCCTACGAGCAGTACTTC. Protein sequence: CASSLTGGAYEQYF.

In the case of this clonotype: Relative to the germline gene, one junction end is altered; a read error may explain this. The chain has TRBV7-2 and TRBJ1-6, with D perhaps matching TRBD1 (5 bases). The CDR3 runs to 14 residues. Germline V CDR1 and CDR2: SGHTA, FQGNSA. CDR3 bases: TGTGCCAGCAGCTCGAAGGCAGGGTCCTACGAGCAGTACTTT. Its protein product is CASSSKAGSYEQYF.

The V and J genes are TRBV11-2 and TRBJ2-3, with 11 bases lining up with TRBD2. Germline CDR1 is SGHAT and CDR2 is FQNNGV. V shed 5 bases and J 0 bases; nucleotides not matched to a gene: 4. CDR3 length: 16 residues. The CDR3 protein is CASSRRTSGSTDTQYF. Written as DNA, the CDR3 is TGTGCCAGCAGCCGACGGACTAGCGGGAGCACAGATACGCAGTATTTT.

The chain employs TRBV7-6 and TRBJ2-3, with 13 bases identical to TRBD2. V lost 0 bases, J lost 4 bases, and 4 bases stayed unmatched. This CDR3 comprises 17 residues. Germline loops: CDR1 SGHVS, CDR2 FNYEAQ. Written as DNA, the CDR3 is TGTGCCAGCAGCTTAGCCCCGGGACTAGCGGGACCAGATACGCAGTATTTT. Protein product: CASSLAPGLAGPDTQYF.

This clonotype was picked up many times. V is TRBV5-4 and J is TRBJ2-5; D is undetermined. This CDR3 is built from 13 residues. Germline V gene sequence: CDR1 SGHNT, CDR2 YYREEE (reference sequence). V dropped 0 bases and J dropped 8 bases, with 11 bases sitting between them. The CDR3 DNA sequence: TGTGCCAGCAGCTTGGACCCAGAGGTTACCCAGTACTTC. Amino acid sequence: CASSLDPEVTQYF.

This clonotype was counted many times. The rearrangement uses TRBV6-1 and TRBJ2-5; 8 nucleotides line up with TRBD1. Germline CDR1 reads MNHNS; CDR2 reads SASEGT. This CDR3 spans 12 amino acids. The V and J ends lost 4 bases and 11 bases, in that order; junction bases with no gene match: 6. The CDR3 region has the DNA TGTGCCAGCAGTGGACAGGGGAATGAGCAGTACTTC. Residues: CASSGQGNEQYF.

This clonotype was seen a handful of times. This chain uses TRBV28 with TRBJ2-4; D uncertain. The J call may be in error: the DNA end matches TRBJ2-5 better. Per the germline V gene, CDR1 is MDHEN and CDR2 is SYDVKM. This CDR3 is built from 13 residues. The CDR3 reads CASSWPDQETQYF. CDR3 DNA sequence: TGTGCCAGCAGTTGGCCAGACCAAGAGACCCAGTACTTC.

The gene calls are TRBV11-2 and TRBJ2-7; 10 positions match TRBD1. The V gene end was trimmed by 4 bases and the J gene end by 6 bases; junction bases not matched to a gene: 18. CDR1 is SGHAT and CDR2 is FQNNGV in the germline V gene. The CDR3 is 18 residues long. CDR3 DNA: TGTGCCAGCAGCTCCCTCTACGTTCTCGGACAGGGGGTTGTCGAGCAGTACTTC. Its translation is CASSSLYVLGQGVVEQYF.

This clonotype was counted only a few times. V gene TRBV7-8 combines with J gene TRBJ2-1; perhaps TRBD2 as D (6 bases). The CDR3 covers 13 residues. Per germline, CDR1 SGHVS and CDR2 FQNEAQ. Trimming pared 1 base from V and 7 bases from J, leaving 8 bases between. The CDR3 coding sequence is TGTGCCAGCAGCTTAGTTCGGGGGAATGAGCAGTTCTTC. Translation gives CASSLVRGNEQFF.

Many counts were recorded for this clonotype. This chain links TRBV12-3 or TRBV12-4 with TRBJ2-1; 10 bases align to TRBD2. This CDR3 is 14 amino acids long. Trimming at V came to 6 bases and at J to 5 bases, leaving 4 bases not matched to a gene. The CDR3 region has the DNA TGTGCCAGCAGAGAGAGCGGGAGGGACAATGAGCAGTTCTTC. It is translated as CASRESGRDNEQFF.

V usage is TRBV6-1 and J usage is TRBJ2-1; TRBD1 or TRBD2 may be the D gene (5 bases each). The J call is uncertain, as TRBJ2-7 better fits the DNA end. The CDR3 sequence is 14 residues long. CDR1 and CDR2 (germline): MNHNS, SASEGT. The CDR3 nucleotides read TGTGCCAGCAGCTTTGGGACGCCCTCCTACGAGCAGTACTTC. Its translation is CASSFGTPSYEQYF.

This sequence joins TRBV6-8 and TRBJ2-3, with D tentatively TRBD1 or TRBD2 (5 bases each). The last part of the DNA fits TRBJ2-1 better; the J call may be wrong. CDR1 MNHGY and CDR2 SAAAGT come from the germline V gene. This CDR3 has 13 residues. The CDR3 protein is CASSTGTGGEQFF. CDR3 nucleotides: TGTGCCAGCAGTACTGGGACCGGCGGTGAGCAGTTCTTC.

The chain uses TRBV7-8 and TRBJ2-3; D is possibly TRBD1 (6 bases). The J call may not be correct, given that the DNA end is closer to TRBJ2-7. Germline assignment: CDR1 SGHVS and CDR2 FQNEAQ. The CDR3 covers 15 residues. The DNA of the CDR3 is TGTGCCAGCAGCCCAAGGGGGACGGGTCCGTACGAGCAGTACTTC. Translation gives CASSPRGTGPYEQYF.

The CDR3 DNA is TGCGCCAGCAGCATGGGACAGCAAGGAGGAGAAAGTGAGCAGTACTTC. Translated, it gives CASSMGQQGGESEQYF. The V and J genes are TRBV5-1 and TRBJ2-5; TRBD1 matches at 7 bases. With V trimmed by 4 bases and J by 11 bases, 20 bases remained unmatched. The CDR3 spans 16 residues. From germline, CDR1 is SGHRS and CDR2 YFSETQ.